Listed below are T cell receptor beta chains from one sample, sequenced in a study of monozygotic twins with cystic fibrosis. Only in-frame clones appear in the TCRdb table, and some are missing; sequencing was by immunoSEQ multiplex PCR. The profile covers around 10,000 clones, with approximately 96% appearing a single time and 0.8% to 0.95% taken by the ten largest. The sequencing sample was made of blood. The source of these receptors is a boy aged 5-17 years with cystic fibrosis. Each CDR3 is given with its conserved first and last residue. Each record gives: D gene, clone size, V gene, J gene, CDR3 DNA, CDR3 protein. A D gene is named only where the DNA matches it firmly. The size entry is marked missing in some rows and otherwise reads once, few, many or a size class.

-	-	TRBV19	TRBJ2-7	TGTGCCAGTAGTATCGGCGAGCTACTATCCTACGAGCAGTACTTC	CASSIGELLSYEQYF
TRBD2	-	TRBV5-4	TRBJ2-3	TGTGCCAGCAGCTTGGGAAGCGGGAGGGTCACAGATACGCAGTATTTT	CASSLGSGRVTDTQYF
-	-	TRBV6-5	TRBJ1-1	TGTGCCAGCAGTTCCCCGGGTGGGAACACTGAAGCTTTCTTT	CASSSPGGNTEAFF
-	-	TRBV5-1	TRBJ1-3	TGCGCCAGCAGCCTGAGGGGCGGTGTTGGAAACACCATATATTTT	CASSLRGGVGNTIYF
-	-	TRBV30	TRBJ2-1	TGTGCCTGGAAGGATTACGATGAGCAGTTCTTC	CAWKDYDEQFF
TRBD2	-	TRBV7-2	TRBJ2-5	TGTGCCAGCAATGGTCTGGCCCTAGCGGGAGTAGGAGAGACCCAGTACTTC	CASNGLALAGVGETQYF
-	-	TRBV10-3	TRBJ2-6	TGTGCCATCCTCGACCAAGCAAGGGCCAACGTCCTGACTTTC	CAILDQARANVLTF
TRBD2	-	TRBV5-1	TRBJ2-5	TGCGCCAGCAGCAACGGACTAGCTCTCCAAGAGACCCAGTACTTC	CASSNGLALQETQYF
TRBD1	-	TRBV30	TRBJ1-3	TGTGCCTGGTGCCAACCCCACACAGGGGCAGGAAACACCATATATTTT	CAWCQPHTGAGNTIYF
-	-	TRBV27	TRBJ2-6	TGTGCCAGCAGTGCGGGACAGTGGTCTGGGGCCAACGTCCTGACTTTC	CASSAGQWSGANVLTF
TRBD1	-	TRBV7-9	TRBJ1-2	TGTGCCAGCAGCCTTGACAGGGACCCTAACTATGGCTACACCTTC	CASSLDRDPNYGYTF
-	once	TRBV29-1	TRBJ2-5	TGCAGCGTTGAAGCAGGGACGGCCCAAGAGACCCAGTACTTC	CSVEAGTAQETQYF
-	-	TRBV13	TRBJ2-3	TGTGCCAGCAGCTTAGTTCGGGATACGCAGTATTTT	CASSLVRDTQYF
TRBD2	-	TRBV7-2	TRBJ2-7	TGTGCCAGCAGCCCCACCGCACGACTAGCGGGAGTCAACGAGCAGTACTTC	CASSPTARLAGVNEQYF
-	once	TRBV2	TRBJ1-2	TGTGCCAGCAAAGGCAGAAACTATGGCTACACCTTC	CASKGRNYGYTF
-	-	TRBV7-3	TRBJ2-1	TGTGCCAGCAGCTTAAGCACGAGCTCCTACAATGAGCAGTTCTTC	CASSLSTSSYNEQFF
-	-	TRBV2	TRBJ2-1	TGTGCCAGCAGTAACCGGGAGAACAATGAGCAGTTCTTC	CASSNRENNEQFF
-	-	TRBV28	TRBJ1-2	TGTGCCAGCAGTTTGAATGGGGGCTACACCTTC	CASSLNGGYTF
-	-	TRBV6-6	TRBJ1-1	TGTGCCAGCAAGGGCAGGGAGGACACTGAAGCTTTCTTT	CASKGREDTEAFF
TRBD1	-	TRBV6-1	TRBJ1-4	TGTGCCAGCAGTGTCGGACAGGGAACAACTAATGAAAAACTGTTTTTT	CASSVGQGTTNEKLFF
-	-	TRBV20-1	TRBJ1-1	TGCAGTGCTAGATCTGAAGCTTTCTTT	CSARSEAFF
-	-	TRBV28	TRBJ2-3	TGTGCCAGCAGTCCCCAATCAACAGATACGCAGTATTTT	CASSPQSTDTQYF
TRBD2	-	TRBV27	TRBJ2-3	TGTGCCAGCAGTTTTCGAGGGCGGGGGGGCACAGATACGCAGTATTTT	CASSFRGRGGTDTQYF
TRBD2	-	TRBV5-1	TRBJ2-1	TGCGCCAGCAGCTTGGCCGGGGGTAGCGGGGCTTACAATGAGCAGTTCTTC	CASSLAGGSGAYNEQFF
TRBD1	-	TRBV4-3	TRBJ2-3	TGCGCCAGCAGCCAGAACCAGGGGGCAAGGGATACGCAGTATTTT	CASSQNQGARDTQYF
-	-	TRBV7-8	TRBJ2-4	TGTGCCAGCAGCTCGCCCGAGGGGGAGGTCCGGAGCATTCAGTACTTC	CASSSPEGEVRSIQYF
-	-	TRBV11-2	TRBJ1-2	TGTGCCAGCAGTTCATCCCTAAACTATGGCTACACCTTC	CASSSSLNYGYTF
-	-	TRBV7-8	TRBJ1-1	TGTGCCAGCAGCCCAGGGGTCGACACTGAAGCTTTCTTT	CASSPGVDTEAFF
-	-	TRBV9	TRBJ2-6	TGTGCCAGCAGCTCCCCAGCCTACTCTGGGGCCAACGTCCTGACTTTC	CASSSPAYSGANVLTF
-	-	TRBV5-4	TRBJ2-7	TGTGCCAGCAGCTTGAAACGGGAGAAACCTACGAACTACGAGCAGTACTTC	CASSLKREKPTNYEQYF
TRBD2	-	TRBV30	TRBJ2-7	TGTGCCTGGAGTGTAGGGAGACTAGCGGGAGTCGGGCAGTACTTC	CAWSVGRLAGVGQYF
-	-	TRBV27	TRBJ2-2	TGTGCCAGCAGCCCCGGGTCCAGGGAGCTGTTTTTT	CASSPGSRELFF
TRBD1	-	TRBV27	TRBJ1-1	TGTGCCAGCAGGGACAGGGGCTACACTGAAGCTTTCTTT	CASRDRGYTEAFF
-	-	TRBV5-1	TRBJ2-3	TGCGCCAGCAGCCTCACAGGAGATAGCACAGATACGCAGTATTTT	CASSLTGDSTDTQYF
TRBD1	-	TRBV6-1	TRBJ1-3	TGTGCCAGCATTATAAAGGGGGCTTCTGGAAACACCATATATTTT	CASIIKGASGNTIYF
-	once	TRBV4-1	TRBJ1-1	TGCGCCAGCAGGGGTGTTTTGCTGGGGACTGAAGCTTTCTTT	CASRGVLLGTEAFF
-	-	TRBV28	TRBJ1-5	TGTGCCAGCAGTTCCCCCCGCGGAAATCAGCCCCAGCATTTT	CASSSPRGNQPQHF
-	-	TRBV7-6	TRBJ2-3	TGTGCCAGCAAGAGGGAGGGGGCGGCTATGGGGAGCACAGATACGCAGTATTTT	CASKREGAAMGSTDTQYF
-	once	TRBV7-3	TRBJ2-1	TGTGCCAGCAGCCCAGGATACAATGAGCAGTTCTTC	CASSPGYNEQFF
-	-	TRBV7-9	TRBJ1-5	TGTGCCAGCGGGCAGGCGAATCAGCCCCAGCATTTT	CASGQANQPQHF
TRBD1	-	TRBV28	TRBJ2-1	TGTGCCAGCAGTTTGGGGGACAGGCCCTACAATGAGCAGTTCTTC	CASSLGDRPYNEQFF
-	-	TRBV7-2	TRBJ2-7	TGTGCCAGCAGCTTAGTTGTTTCGGTGTACGAGCAGTACTTC	CASSLVVSVYEQYF
TRBD2	-	TRBV4-3	TRBJ2-1	TGCGCCAGCAGCCAAGAGGGGGGGGGCTACAATGAGCAGTTCTTC	CASSQEGGGYNEQFF
-	-	TRBV19	TRBJ2-1	TGTGCCAGTAGTAGTAGGGGTCGGGACAATGAGCAGTTCTTC	CASSSRGRDNEQFF
TRBD1	few	TRBV6-1	TRBJ2-7	TGTGCCAGCAGTGAAGGGACAGGGGGCTCCTACGAGCAGTACTTC	CASSEGTGGSYEQYF
-	-	TRBV27	TRBJ1-3	TGTGCCAGCAGTCCCCTCCCTCGGGGAATGGGGGGAAACACCATATATTTT	CASSPLPRGMGGNTIYF
-	-	TRBV21-1	TRBJ2-7	TGTGCCAGCAGCCACAGAGGCTACTACGAGCAGTACTTC	CASSHRGYYEQYF
-	-	TRBV30	TRBJ2-7	TGTGCCTGGAGTGTTAGTGTTTCCCGGGGTGGCTACGAGCAGTACTTC	CAWSVSVSRGGYEQYF
-	-	TRBV4-2	TRBJ2-2	TGTGCCAGCAGCCAAGAGGGTCTCGACACCGGGGAGCTGTTTTTT	CASSQEGLDTGELFF
-	-	TRBV20-1	TRBJ1-3	TGCAGTGCCCGGGAAAACACCATATATTTT	CSARENTIYF